This T cell receptor beta chain is drawn from a study of blood T cells in healthy people across ages. The authors ran a second PCR of 7 to 11 cycles using a sample-barcoded 5' primer and a J-beta primer mix. TCRdb independently ran MiXCR on the 5' RACE reads; one entry per CDR3 protein. The sample consists of 270,000 or so distinct CDR3 sequences, roughly 26% of them appearing once. On this clonotype: Its antigen remains unidentified.

The study's findings and limits: Any conclusive comparison of naive versus antigen-experienced cells was prevented by using unsorted PBMCs. Naive T cell percentage by flow cytometry tracked strongly with beta diversity.

Germline V gene sequence: CDR1 KGHDR, CDR2 SFDVKD. The junction had 12 bases not matched to a gene; V was cut back by 6 bases and J by 7 bases. This CDR3 comprises 16 residues. The TCR comes from a woman in her 70s in good health. V gene TRBV24-1 combines with J gene TRBJ2-1; 9 nucleotides match TRBD2. The specimen sequenced was blood. The CDR3 DNA reads as TGTGCCACCAGTACACCGACAGGCGGGAGGGCGAATGAGCAGTTCTTC. It codes for CATSTPTGGRANEQFF.